These 21 T cell receptor beta chains were all obtained from the same sample, sequenced in a study of CD8 T cell repertoires and HIV-1 epitope variants (dated by TCRdb to about 2020). These receptors are not linked to any known antigen. Library generation was performed with the immunoSEQ multiplex PCR assay. TCRdb limited this immuneACCESS table to in-frame rearrangements with V and J called. A share of clones is missing; checked studies link under half to unresolved V genes, and the rest is unexplained. The sample table lists thousands of clones, about two thirds of them with a count of one. The biggest ten clones account for around 47% of the sample. The sample taken for sequencing was cultured CD8+ T cells derived from PBMCs. All receptors come from a male donor with HIV.

The CDR3 DNA follows: TGTGCCAGCAGTGATTATAGTAACCAGCCCCAGCATTTT. As protein: CASSDYSNQPQHF. V is TRBV2 and J is TRBJ1-5; no firm D call. The CDR3 sequence is 13 residues long. The V end was cut by 3 bases, the J end by 7 bases, with 10 bases between. Germline lookup yields CDR1 SNHLY and CDR2 FYNNEI.

The chain links TRBV7-3 to TRBJ1-1; 7 bases map to TRBD1. CDR3 length: 15 amino acids. Trimming took 5 bases from V and 4 from J; bases not matched to a gene: 10. Germline V gives CDR1 SGHTA, CDR2 FQGTGA. The CDR3: CASSPSGTEATEAFF. As DNA, the CDR3 is TGTGCCAGCAGCCCATCCGGGACAGAGGCCACTGAAGCTTTCTTT.

The rearrangement uses TRBV2 and TRBJ2-7; 8 bases align to TRBD1. CDR3 length equals 16 residues. J lost 5 bases, V lost 0 bases, and 9 bases had no gene match. Germline V gene data show CDR1 as SNHLY and CDR2 as FYNNEI. The CDR3 bases are TGTGCCAGCAGTGAAGCGTCAACAGGGGGTCGGGACGAGCAGTACTTC. The encoded protein is CASSEASTGGRDEQYF.

The chain uses TRBV15 and TRBJ2-5; TRBD1 might be the D (6 bases). The CDR3 extends over 14 amino acids. V was clipped by 0 bases and J by 4 bases, with 9 bases between them. Germline assignment: CDR1 LNHNV and CDR2 YYDKDF (reference sequence). CDR3 nucleotides: TGTGCCACCAGCAGAGACGTAGGGGGAGAGACCCAGTACTTC. Encoded protein: CATSRDVGGETQYF.

The gene calls are TRBV28 and TRBJ1-1; TRBD1 matches at 9 bases. The CDR3 spans 16 residues. With 2 bases clipped from V and 4 bases from J, the junction kept 8 bases outside the gene matches. Germline loops: CDR1 MDHEN, CDR2 SYDVKM. The CDR3 region is CASSLQLGQGITEAFF. The DNA for the CDR3 is TGTGCCAGCAGTTTACAGCTGGGACAGGGAATCACTGAAGCTTTCTTT. Supplemented by reference TRBV28 and TRBJ1-1, the full variable domain reads DVKVTQSSRYLVKRTGEKVFLECVQDMDHENMFWYRQDPGLGLRLIYFSYDVKMKEKGDIPEGYSVSREKKERFSLILESASTNQTSMYLCASSLQLGQGITEAFFGQGTRLTVV.

The rearrangement joins TRBV5-1 to TRBJ2-2; D is perhaps TRBD1 (5 bases). Trimming stripped 3 bases from V and 3 bases from J, with 15 bases between. The CDR3 runs 16 residues. The germline V gene encodes CDR1 SGHRS and CDR2 YFSETQ. In DNA form, the CDR3 reads TGCGCCAGCAGCTCGAATGAAGGGGTGGACACCGGGGAGCTGTTTTTT. Its translation is CASSSNEGVDTGELFF.

This clone qualifies as medium-sized (0.01 to 0.1%). This chain joins TRBV6-4 and TRBJ1-6; no firm D call. V lost 2 bases and J lost 5, with 4 bases in between. Germline V CDR1 and CDR2: MRHNA, SNTAGT. The CDR3 covers 13 residues. The CDR3 here is CASSDGDNSPLHF. The DNA of the CDR3 is TGTGCCAGCAGTGACGGAGATAATTCACCCCTCCACTTT.

This clone was observed a few times. Here the CDR3 reads CASSSLSQVNTEAFF. The CDR3 DNA sequence: TGTGCCAGCAGCTCTCTATCACAAGTAAACACTGAAGCTTTCTTT. The chain carries TRBV5-5 and TRBJ1-1; D call uncertain. The CDR3 is 15 amino acids. V lost 3 bases to trimming and J lost 2 bases, with 14 bases between them. Germline V gives CDR1 SGHKS, CDR2 YYEKEE (reference sequence).

This clone was seen more than once but under ten times. This chain links TRBV7-9 with TRBJ2-1, with 8 bases fitting TRBD2. Germline CDR1 is SEHNR and CDR2 is FQNEAQ (reference sequence). V dropped 5 bases and J dropped 0; count of bases not matched to a gene: 9. This CDR3 comprises 17 residues. The CDR3 nucleotides read TGTGCCAGCAGCGGAGATGCGGGAGGTTACTCCTACAATGAGCAGTTCTTC. Translated, it gives CASSGDAGGYSYNEQFF.

The chain employs TRBV7-8 and TRBJ2-6; 9 bases agree with TRBD1. The CDR3 is 18 residues long. CDR1 and CDR2 (germline): SGHVS, FQNEAQ. With 7 bases clipped from V and 1 base from J, the junction kept 11 bases outside the gene matches. CDR3 in DNA: TGTGCCAGCATCTCCGGGACAGGGTGGGGATCTGGGGCCAACGTCCTGACTTTC. Its protein product is CASISGTGWGSGANVLTF.

This clone was seen a few times. The chain links TRBV5-1 to TRBJ2-1, with D hard to call. The CDR3 length is 13 residues. V shed 3 bases and J shed 0 bases, with 4 bases lying between them. Per germline, CDR1 SGHRS and CDR2 YFSETQ. The CDR3 loop is CASSSSSYNEQFF. In nucleotides, the CDR3 is TGCGCCAGCAGCTCCAGCTCCTACAATGAGCAGTTCTTC.

The chain's CDR3 is CASSQTLAGGYDEQFF. The CDR3 DNA reads as TGCGCCAGCAGCCAGACTCTAGCGGGGGGGTACGATGAGCAGTTCTTC. The chain combines TRBV4-3 with TRBJ2-1, with 12 bases identical to TRBD2. The CDR3 spans 16 residues. The germline V gene has CDR1 LGHNA and CDR2 YSLEER. Trimming at V came to 3 bases and at J to 8 bases, leaving 8 bases not matched to a gene.

V usage is TRBV13 and J usage is TRBJ2-2, with 10 bases aligning to TRBD2. This CDR3 region has 17 residues. The trim removed 0 bases at V and 4 bases at J, leaving 5 bases unmatched. Germline loops: CDR1 PRHDT, CDR2 FYEKMQ (reference sequence). CDR3 loop: CASSLGWASGSTGELFF. CDR3 sequence (DNA): TGTGCCAGCAGCTTAGGTTGGGCTAGCGGGAGCACCGGGGAGCTGTTTTTT.

V gene TRBV9 combines with J gene TRBJ2-3, with 9 bases that match TRBD2. CDR1 is SGDLS, CDR2 YYNGEE, per germline. The junction had 7 bases not matched to a gene; V was cut back by 0 bases and J by 5 bases. The CDR3 spans 16 residues. The CDR3, as DNA: TGTGCCAGCAGCGTAGCTGGCGGGGGGGCGGTAGATACGCAGTATTTT. Amino acids: CASSVAGGGAVDTQYF.

The chain combines TRBV5-1 with TRBJ2-1; perhaps TRBD1 as D (6 bases). There are 12 residues in the CDR3. V was cut by 4 bases and J by 7 bases, with 9 bases left in between. CDR1 and CDR2 (germline): SGHRS, YFSETQ. CDR3 protein: CASSVTGNEQFF. The CDR3 coding sequence is TGCGCCAGCAGCGTAACAGGGAATGAGCAGTTCTTC.

As regards this clone: This sample also contains other DNA sequences that code for the same CDR3. V gene TRBV6-5 combines with J gene TRBJ2-1; 10 nucleotides align to TRBD2. The CDR3 length is 16 residues. J lost 6 bases, V lost 0 bases, and 5 bases had no gene match. Germline CDR1 and CDR2: MNHEY and SVGAGI. CDR3 sequence (DNA): TGTGCCAGCAGTTACTCGCCTAGCGGGGGACGCAATGAGCAGTTCTTC. Protein: CASSYSPSGGRNEQFF.

The genes are TRBV5-4 and TRBJ2-7; D ambiguous. This CDR3 is 11 amino acids long. The V gene's germline CDR1 is SGHNT and CDR2 YYREEE (reference sequence). Trimming stripped 1 base from V and 5 bases from J, with 4 bases between. CDR3 residues: CASSLPHEQYF. In nucleotides, the CDR3 is TGTGCCAGCAGCTTGCCCCACGAGCAGTACTTC.

The chain combines TRBV6-1 with TRBJ2-7; D may be TRBD1 or TRBD2 (5 bases each). Deletions cut 5 bases from V and 5 bases from J, with 13 bases between. CDR3 size: 13 residues. Germline V lookup: CDR1 MNHNS, CDR2 SASEGT. The CDR3 loop reads CASSLSGDDEQYF. In nucleotides, the CDR3 is TGTGCCAGCAGTCTCTCCGGGGACGACGAGCAGTACTTC.

This sequence joins TRBV27 and TRBJ2-7, with D perhaps assigned TRBD1 or TRBD2 (5 bases each). Germline loops: CDR1 MNHEY, CDR2 SMNVEV (reference sequence). Trimming removed 2 bases from V and 3 bases from J, with 5 bases in between. CDR3 length: 12 residues. CDR3 residues: CASSLGGYEQYF. In DNA, the CDR3 is TGTGCCAGCAGTTTAGGGGGCTACGAGCAGTACTTC.

V and J are TRBV6-5 and TRBJ2-7; TRBD2 aligns across 11 bases. The germline V gene encodes CDR1 MNHEY and CDR2 SVGAGI. V lost 6 bases and J lost 2; bases outside the gene matches: 3. CDR3 length equals 14 residues. CDR3 sequence reads: CASSLTSGAYEQYF. The CDR3 DNA is TGTGCCAGCAGCTTGACTAGCGGGGCCTACGAGCAGTACTTC.

V gene TRBV13 combines with J gene TRBJ1-1; D ambiguous. V gave up 2 bases and J gave up 1 base, with 11 bases separating them. This CDR3 has 15 amino acids. Per germline, CDR1 PRHDT and CDR2 FYEKMQ (reference sequence). The CDR3 DNA sequence: TGTGCCAGCAGCTTATGGGGTGAGGGGAACACTGAAGCTTTCTTT. Translating it yields CASSLWGEGNTEAFF.